Below, 29 T cell receptor beta chains from the same sample are listed, as sequenced in a study of shared clonotypes between healthy human individuals. Naive CD8 cells comprised CD45RO-negative, CCR7-positively selected cells, excluding terminally differentiated effector memory CD45RA+ cells. The data were produced by immunoSEQ multiplex PCR, yet TCRdb's version contains in-frame clones alone and is incomplete. The table includes hundreds of thousands of clones, approximately 95% detected once. Sequencing was done on a sample of naive CD8+ T cells sorted from blood. All receptors derive from a woman aged 25 to 39 in good health.

The gene calls are TRBV6-1 and TRBJ2-3; D gene ambiguous. The V end was cut by 8 bases, the J end by 4 bases, with 10 bases between. The CDR3 totals 12 residues. Germline CDR1 MNHNS, CDR2 SASEGT. For the CDR3, the DNA is TGTGCCAGCCCTGGGTATTCAGATACGCAGTATTTT. It encodes CASPGYSDTQYF.

Note on this clone: Other DNA sequences within the sample encode an identical CDR3. This chain joins TRBV4-1 and TRBJ2-7, with TRBD2 identical over 7 bases. V gave up 1 base and J gave up 2 bases; unmatched junction bases: 2. CDR1 and CDR2 (germline): MGHRA, YSYEKL. The CDR3 is 14 amino acids. CDR3 loop: CASSQGGGTYEQYF. The DNA of the CDR3 is TGCGCCAGCAGCCAAGGGGGGGGAACCTACGAGCAGTACTTC.

The chain combines TRBV27 with TRBJ2-3; 7 bases map to TRBD1. The CDR3 consists of 15 residues. The germline gives CDR1 MNHEY, CDR2 SMNVEV (reference sequence). V lost 6 bases, J lost 2 bases, and 8 bases stayed unmatched. The CDR3 DNA follows: TGTGCCAGCAGGGATTTGCAGGGGGACACAGATACGCAGTATTTT. The encoded protein is CASRDLQGDTDTQYF.

V usage is TRBV9 and J usage is TRBJ2-7, with no clear D. The length of the CDR3 is 14 residues. Germline lookup yields CDR1 SGDLS and CDR2 YYNGEE. The V end lost 0 bases, the J end lost 0 bases, and 7 bases lay between the germline ends. CDR3 residues: CASSVDPDSYEQYF. In nucleotides, the CDR3 is TGTGCCAGCAGCGTAGACCCGGACTCCTACGAGCAGTACTTC.

This chain connects TRBV13 to TRBJ2-5; no definite D call. There are 15 residues in the CDR3. Germline V gene sequence: CDR1 PRHDT, CDR2 FYEKMQ (reference sequence). Trimming removed 0 bases from V and 0 bases from J, with 8 bases in between. The CDR3 DNA reads TGTGCCAGCAGCTTAGGACACCCGTACCAAGAGACCCAGTACTTC. Translating gives CASSLGHPYQETQYF.

The V and J genes are TRBV11-2 and TRBJ1-1; 10 bases fit TRBD1. The J segment lost 1 base and the V segment lost 5 bases, leaving 1 base of the junction unmatched. This CDR3 has 14 residues. Germline V lookup: CDR1 SGHAT, CDR2 FQNNGV. CDR3 sequence (DNA): TGTGCCAGCAGCGGGACAGGGGCGAACACTGAAGCTTTCTTT. The encoded protein is CASSGTGANTEAFF.

The gene calls are TRBV2 and TRBJ1-1; 10 bases match TRBD1. The CDR3 runs 11 residues. Losses at the gene ends were 10 bases for V and 11 bases for J; bases not matched to a gene: 7. Germline V gives CDR1 SNHLY, CDR2 FYNNEI. This chain's CDR3 is CATDRGRGAFF. In nucleotides, the CDR3 is TGTGCCACCGACAGGGGGCGCGGGGCTTTCTTT.

Comments on this clone: A junction end diverges from the germline sequence, so it may reflect a read error. The chain employs TRBV7-9 and TRBJ1-1; 10 bases align to TRBD1. This CDR3 has 12 residues. Germline CDR1 and CDR2: SEHNR and FQNEAQ (reference sequence). The CDR3 region has the DNA TGTGCCACCAGAGGGGGGACAGGGGCTGTCAACTTT. Translating it yields CATRGGTGAVNF.

This rearrangement joins TRBV19 to TRBJ1-1; D possibly corresponds to TRBD1 (5 bases). The CDR3 runs 13 residues. From germline, CDR1 is LNHDA and CDR2 SQIVND (reference sequence). Trimming cost V 3 bases and J 4 bases, with 9 bases left between them. The CDR3: CASSIQGSTEAFF. In nucleotides, the CDR3 is TGTGCCAGTAGTATTCAGGGATCCACTGAAGCTTTCTTT.

The chain combines TRBV28 with TRBJ1-2; unclear D gene. Germline V gene data show CDR1 as MDHEN and CDR2 as SYDVKM. The CDR3 totals 14 residues. V was trimmed by 6 bases and J by 8 bases, leaving 19 bases between them. The CDR3, as DNA: TGTGCCAGCAGGCCAAGACTGGGTGTAAGCGGCTACACCTTC. Translated: CASRPRLGVSGYTF.

The rearrangement joins TRBV7-9 to TRBJ2-5, with D maybe TRBD1 (6 bases). Germline V lookup: CDR1 SEHNR, CDR2 FQNEAQ (reference sequence). There are 13 residues in the CDR3. The V gene lost 5 bases and the J gene lost 5 bases, with 12 bases spanning the gap. CDR3 DNA sequence: TGTGCCAGCAGCCTTACAGGGAAGGAGACCCAGTACTTC. Translating it yields CASSLTGKETQYF.

As DNA, the CDR3 is TGCGCCAGCAGCCAAGTCGGGAGTTTTTCTGGAAACACCATATATTTT. Encoded protein: CASSQVGSFSGNTIYF. The chain couples TRBV4-1 to TRBJ1-3; no definite D call. Germline V gene data show CDR1 as MGHRA and CDR2 as YSYEKL. The CDR3 is 16 residues long. V gave up 1 base and J gave up 1 base, with 11 bases separating them.

The rearrangement joins TRBV9 to TRBJ1-5; TRBD1 might be the D (5 bases). The CDR3 loop spans 18 amino acids. Germline V gene data show CDR1 as SGDLS and CDR2 as YYNGEE. Between the trimmed V and J ends, which lost 4 bases and 0 bases, there was a span of 20 bases. CDR3 residues: CASSRAQGGEYSNQPQHF. Written as DNA, the CDR3 is TGTGCCAGCAGCCGGGCTCAGGGTGGGGAATATAGCAATCAGCCCCAGCATTTT.

The chain combines TRBV27 with TRBJ2-7, with 9 bases that match TRBD1. The CDR3 totals 16 residues. Trimming took 0 bases from V and 6 from J; bases not matched to a gene: 9. Germline loops: CDR1 MNHEY, CDR2 SMNVEV (reference sequence). The CDR3 loop is CASSLSPGTGKLEQYF. The CDR3 DNA reads as TGTGCCAGCAGTTTATCGCCCGGGACAGGGAAACTCGAGCAGTACTTC.

The genes are TRBV23-1 and TRBJ1-6, with D tentatively TRBD1 (5 bases). TRBV23-1 is annotated as an ORF whose role is uncertain. CDR3 length: 16 amino acids. Trimming pared 2 bases from V and 5 bases from J, leaving 13 bases between. The DNA of the CDR3 is TGCGCCAGCAGTCAACTTCGGGGCGGTGATAATTCACCCCTCCACTTT. Amino acid sequence: CASSQLRGGDNSPLHF.

The chain has TRBV4-1 and TRBJ2-5; D is possibly TRBD1 or TRBD2 (5 bases each). Germline assignment: CDR1 MGHRA and CDR2 YSYEKL. The CDR3 consists of 16 residues. The V end lost 1 base, the J end lost 11 bases, and 23 bases lay between the germline ends. CDR3 protein: CASSQGKGRLVEEQYF. CDR3 DNA sequence: TGCGCCAGCAGCCAAGGAAAGGGACGCCTGGTGGAGGAGCAGTACTTC.

Concerning this clone itself: Other DNA sequences within the sample encode an identical CDR3. This rearrangement joins TRBV28 to TRBJ2-7; D is unresolved. V lost 1 base to trimming and J lost 3 bases, with 10 bases between them. CDR1 and CDR2 (germline): MDHEN, SYDVKM. The length of the CDR3 is 14 residues. CDR3 residues: CASSLSGTGYEQYF. In DNA, the CDR3 is TGTGCCAGCAGTTTATCCGGAACGGGCTACGAGCAGTACTTC.

This clone appeared a single time. The chain joins TRBV4-2 to TRBJ2-2, with D possibly TRBD2 on 5 matching bases. The germline V gene has CDR1 LGHNA and CDR2 YNFKEQ. The CDR3 spans 14 residues. V shed 6 bases and J shed 4 bases, with 12 bases lying between them. The CDR3 loop is CASRGEGGTGELFF. CDR3 nucleotide sequence: TGTGCCAGCAGGGGAGAGGGTGGCACCGGGGAGCTGTTTTTT.

The chain uses TRBV29-1 and TRBJ2-7; 11 bases are shared with TRBD2. Germline loops: CDR1 SQVTM, CDR2 ANQGSEA. This CDR3 has 16 residues. After removal of 6 bases from V and 5 bases from J, the junction contained 15 bases not matched to a gene. CDR3 sequence: CSVAPGTSGVRNEQYF. The CDR3 region has the DNA TGCAGCGTCGCCCCCGGGACTAGCGGCGTTCGGAACGAGCAGTACTTC.

The chain couples TRBV27 to TRBJ2-1; D gene unclear. CDR1 is MNHEY and CDR2 is SMNVEV in the germline V gene (reference sequence). Trimming left V 5 bases short and J 12 bases short, with 17 bases between. This CDR3 spans 13 amino acids. The CDR3 nucleotides read TGTGCCAGCAGTAACCCCCCCCAACTTCGGCAGTTCTTC. This translates into CASSNPPQLRQFF.

This clone was seen a single time. Other DNA variants within this sample encode the same CDR3. V usage is TRBV27 and J usage is TRBJ2-3, with D uncertain. Looked up from germline, CDR1 is MNHEY and CDR2 is SMNVEV (reference sequence). V was pared by 0 bases and J by 1 base, with 5 bases between. The CDR3 loop spans 14 amino acids. The CDR3 sequence: CASSLSWGTDTQYF. The CDR3, as DNA: TGTGCCAGCAGTTTATCATGGGGCACAGATACGCAGTATTTT.

The chain is built from TRBV6-5 and TRBJ1-1, with a weak D call TRBD1 (5 bases). The CDR3 spans 14 residues. Trimming pared 2 bases from V and 11 bases from J, leaving 18 bases between. CDR1 MNHEY and CDR2 SVGAGI come from the germline V gene. CDR3 in DNA: TGTGCCAGCAGTTACGCCGAAGGCGGGGGAGCGGCTTTCTTT. Translated: CASSYAEGGGAAFF.

V gene TRBV29-1 combines with J gene TRBJ2-3; D is uncertain. Trimming took 4 bases from V and 5 from J, leaving 13 bases between them. The length of the CDR3 is 13 residues. The germline gives CDR1 SQVTM, CDR2 ANQGSEA. The CDR3 here is CSVGVVSLDTQYF. DNA of the CDR3: TGCAGCGTTGGCGTAGTTTCTCTAGATACGCAGTATTTT.

The chain combines TRBV5-1 with TRBJ2-1, with 10 bases matching TRBD2. Germline-derived CDR1 and CDR2 are SGHRS and YFSETQ. V shed 0 bases, J shed 7 bases, and the junction held 7 bases outside the gene matches. The CDR3 totals 16 residues. This CDR3 is CASSLVRAGGPNEQFF. For the CDR3, the DNA is TGCGCCAGCAGCTTGGTCCGAGCGGGAGGGCCTAATGAGCAGTTCTTC.

The V call is TRBV5-4, the J call TRBJ2-3; 12 bases are a match to TRBD1. CDR3 length: 16 amino acids. Germline V lookup: CDR1 SGHNT, CDR2 YYREEE (reference sequence). J was trimmed by 7 bases and V by 3 bases; bases with no gene match: 9. The CDR3 sequence: CASSSYGTGGANTQYF. In nucleotides, the CDR3 is TGTGCCAGCAGCTCTTATGGGACAGGGGGCGCGAATACGCAGTATTTT. Looking up the rest from reference TRBV5-4 and TRBJ2-3 gives the full variable domain: ETGVTQSPTHLIKTRGQQVTLRCSSQSGHNTVSWYQQALGQGPQFIFQYYREEENGRGNFPPRFSGLQFPNYSSELNVNALELDDSALYLCASSSYGTGGANTQYFGPGTRLTVL.

The chain combines TRBV4-1 with TRBJ2-7; possibly TRBD2 for D (5 bases). This CDR3 spans 16 amino acids. V was trimmed by 4 bases and J by 7 bases, leaving 23 bases between them. Germline V CDR1 and CDR2: MGHRA, YSYEKL. The CDR3 region has the DNA TGCGCCAGCAGCCCCACCCCGGGAAGGGCATCTTGGGAGCAGTACTTC. The encoded protein is CASSPTPGRASWEQYF.

This chain joins TRBV19 and TRBJ1-2; 9 positions agree with TRBD1. From germline, CDR1 is LNHDA and CDR2 SQIVND (reference sequence). The CDR3 has 15 residues. V dropped 3 bases and J dropped 5; count of bases not matched to a gene: 7. The CDR3 sequence is CASSIGQGLEYGYTF. CDR3 nucleotide sequence: TGTGCCAGTAGTATCGGACAGGGGTTGGAGTATGGCTACACCTTC. The variable domain in full, completed from reference TRBV19 and TRBJ1-2, reads DGGITQSPKYLFRKEGQNVTLSCEQNLNHDAMYWYRQDPGQGLRLIYYSQIVNDFQKGDIAEGYSVSREKKESFPLTVTSAQKNPTAFYLCASSIGQGLEYGYTFGSGTRLTVV.

The V and J genes are TRBV15 and TRBJ2-3, with D perhaps TRBD2 (6 bases). Germline assignment: CDR1 LNHNV and CDR2 YYDKDF (reference sequence). V was cut by 5 bases and J by 6 bases, with 18 bases left in between. The CDR3 has 15 amino acids. The CDR3 protein is CATSPEILASDTQYF. Here the CDR3 DNA reads TGTGCCACCAGCCCAGAGATCCTAGCGTCCGATACGCAGTATTTT.

The genes are TRBV25-1 and TRBJ2-7; perhaps TRBD2 as D (6 bases). This CDR3 comprises 13 residues. Germline CDR1 MGHDK, CDR2 SYGVNS. V dropped 10 bases and J dropped 5 bases, with 18 bases sitting between them. The CDR3 loop is CATREMGLHEQYF. The CDR3, as DNA: TGTGCCACCCGGGAGATGGGATTACACGAGCAGTACTTC.